These 21 T cell receptor beta chains share one sample of origin, sequenced in a study of cytomegalovirus exposure and HLA in healthy donors. Profiled with immunoSEQ multiplex PCR; TCRdb holds only in-frame clones, not every one. This table holds about 170,000 clones, approximately 89% found once. Input material: PBMCs. These receptors all stem from a young man in good health and CMV-seropositive.

This chain links TRBV27 with TRBJ1-4; possibly TRBD1 for D (6 bases). From germline, CDR1 is MNHEY and CDR2 SMNVEV (reference sequence). The CDR3 sequence is 15 residues long. V lost 3 bases and J lost 5, with 13 bases in between. The CDR3 DNA reads as TGTGCCAGCAGTTTCGGTCAGGGGCTCAATGAAAAACTGTTTTTT. It specifies CASSFGQGLNEKLFF.

Here the CDR3 reads CASSLVITSGSRGTDTQYF. In DNA, the CDR3 is TGCGCCAGCAGCTTGGTGATTACTAGCGGGAGTAGAGGCACAGATACGCAGTATTTT. J is TRBJ2-3 and V is TRBV5-1; TRBD2 agrees at 11 bases. Trimming cost V 0 bases and J 1 base; bases outside gene matches: 10. Germline values: CDR1 SGHRS, CDR2 YFSETQ. There are 19 residues in the CDR3.

This clone was counted only a few times. This rearrangement joins TRBV6-5 to TRBJ2-7; D perhaps matches TRBD2 (6 bases). V was cut by 2 bases and J by 4 bases, with 9 bases left in between. CDR3 length equals 13 residues. CDR1 MNHEY and CDR2 SVGAGI come from the germline V gene. The CDR3 nucleotides are TGTGCCAGCAGTTACCGGGAGCAGTACGAGCAGTACTTC. Translating it yields CASSYREQYEQYF.

The chain employs TRBV4-1 and TRBJ1-1, with D possibly being TRBD1 (5 bases). Trimming stripped 8 bases from V and 1 base from J, with 14 bases between. CDR3 length: 14 residues. CDR1 MGHRA and CDR2 YSYEKL come from the germline V gene. The CDR3 region is CASSYTTGNTEAFF. CDR3 DNA: TGCGCCAGCTCCTATACCACAGGGAACACTGAAGCTTTCTTT.

This chain joins TRBV6-5 and TRBJ2-5; 9 positions agree with TRBD2. Per germline, CDR1 MNHEY and CDR2 SVGAGI. The CDR3 sequence is 12 residues long. Unmatched junction bases numbered 3, after V lost 10 bases and J lost 3 bases. CDR3 DNA: TGTGCCACGCGACTAGCGGAAGAGACCCAGTACTTC. Translation: CATRLAEETQYF.

J is TRBJ1-2 and V is TRBV5-1; a possible D gene is TRBD1 (6 bases). Germline V lookup: CDR1 SGHRS, CDR2 YFSETQ. The CDR3 consists of 14 residues. The V gene lost 4 bases and the J gene lost 6 bases, with 16 bases spanning the gap. The CDR3 spells CASSPLTGNHGYTF. DNA of the CDR3: TGCGCCAGCAGCCCTCTTACAGGGAATCATGGCTACACCTTC.

This chain links TRBV27 with TRBJ2-7, with 10 bases matching TRBD1. Per the germline V gene, CDR1 is MNHEY and CDR2 is SMNVEV (reference sequence). V trimming: 4 bases; J trimming: 4 bases; junction bases outside the gene matches: 4. The CDR3 loop spans 14 amino acids. The CDR3 protein is CASSSQDRGYEQYF. The CDR3 DNA reads as TGTGCCAGCAGTTCCCAGGACAGGGGGTACGAGCAGTACTTC.

V gene TRBV27 combines with J gene TRBJ2-7; 9 bases fit TRBD1. This CDR3 is 16 amino acids long. Per germline, CDR1 MNHEY and CDR2 SMNVEV (reference sequence). V lost 0 bases and J lost 4; bases outside the gene matches: 7. CDR3 in DNA: TGTGCCAGCAGTTTATCGGCCGGGACAGGGAGATACGAGCAGTACTTC. This sequence encodes CASSLSAGTGRYEQYF.

This chain connects TRBV4-2 to TRBJ2-3, with D perhaps matching TRBD1 (5 bases). Between the trimmed V and J ends, which lost 1 base and 6 bases, there was a span of 17 bases. The length of the CDR3 is 16 residues. Germline V gene data show CDR1 as LGHNA and CDR2 as YNFKEQ. The CDR3 loop is CASSQGGTGPTDTQYF. As DNA, the CDR3 is TGTGCCAGCAGCCAAGGAGGAACAGGCCCGACGGATACGCAGTATTTT.

CDR3: CASSQDFSGSTSSPLHF. CDR3 nucleotide sequence: TGTGCCAGCAGCCAAGATTTTTCGGGGTCCACGAGTTCACCCCTCCACTTT. The V and J genes are TRBV4-2 and TRBJ1-6; D unclear. Looked up from germline, CDR1 is LGHNA and CDR2 is YNFKEQ. This CDR3 contains 17 residues. V shed 0 bases and J shed 9 bases, with 18 bases lying between them.

The chain has TRBV28 and TRBJ2-7; 9 positions agree with TRBD2. The CDR3 sequence is 14 residues long. The V and J ends lost 3 bases and 4 bases, in that order; junction bases with no gene match: 4. Germline V gene lookup returns CDR1 MDHEN and CDR2 SYDVKM. The CDR3 nucleotides are TGTGCCAGCAGTTTCTTAGCGGGAGTGTACGAGCAGTACTTC. Its protein is CASSFLAGVYEQYF.

This sequence joins TRBV9 and TRBJ2-1; 13 nucleotides match TRBD2. Trimming took 0 bases from V and 12 from J; bases not matched to a gene: 0. The CDR3 spans 13 residues. The V gene's germline CDR1 is SGDLS and CDR2 YYNGEE. The CDR3 DNA reads TGTGCCAGCAGCGTAGGACTAGCGGGGGGGCAGTTCTTC. It codes for CASSVGLAGGQFF.

This clone was seen only once. The chain couples TRBV27 to TRBJ2-3; possible D gene TRBD2, 6 bases. The V gene's germline CDR1 is MNHEY and CDR2 SMNVEV (reference sequence). Trimming cost V 7 bases and J 1 base, with 12 bases left between them. This CDR3 region has 14 residues. The CDR3: CASTMGLRTDTQYF. The CDR3 nucleotides are TGTGCCAGCACCATGGGACTCCGCACAGATACGCAGTATTTT.

The V gene is TRBV29-1, the J gene TRBJ2-7; 10 bases line up with TRBD2. Germline CDR1 is SQVTM and CDR2 is ANQGSEA. The CDR3 extends over 15 amino acids. V dropped 6 bases and J dropped 2; count of bases not matched to a gene: 10. CDR3 sequence: CSVGSSGGLTYEQYF. For the CDR3, the DNA is TGCAGCGTCGGATCTAGCGGGGGTCTGACCTACGAGCAGTACTTC.

The chain combines TRBV10-3 with TRBJ1-2, with 7 nucleotides matching TRBD1. Germline V CDR1 and CDR2: ENHRY, SYGVKD. The V segment lost 2 bases and the J segment 4 bases; nucleotides outside the gene matches: 4. This CDR3 spans 14 amino acids. The DNA of the CDR3 is TGTGCCATCAGTGAGGGAACAGGGGCCTATGGCTACACCTTC. It specifies CAISEGTGAYGYTF.

This clone showed up many times. The chain joins TRBV10-3 to TRBJ2-3, with 10 bases that match TRBD2. In germline, CDR1 is ENHRY, CDR2 SYGVKD. Losses at the gene ends were 3 bases for V and 2 bases for J; bases not matched to a gene: 5. The CDR3 covers 16 residues. The CDR3 DNA reads as TGTGCCATCAGTGAACGGACTAGCGGAAACACAGATACGCAGTATTTT. It specifies CAISERTSGNTDTQYF.

The CDR3 spells CASSSSGLDTEAFF. The CDR3, as DNA: TGTGCCAGCAGTTCCTCGGGGCTCGATACTGAAGCTTTCTTT. The chain carries TRBV6-6 and TRBJ1-1; D perhaps matches TRBD1 (5 bases). The CDR3 sequence is 14 residues long. The V end lost 4 bases, the J end lost 5 bases, and 14 bases lay between the germline ends. Looked up from germline, CDR1 is MNHNY and CDR2 is SVGAGI (reference sequence).

The chain joins TRBV19 to TRBJ1-1, with D possibly being TRBD1 (6 bases). The CDR3 is made up of 14 amino acids. The V end was cut by 8 bases, the J end by 1 base, with 14 bases between. From germline, CDR1 is LNHDA and CDR2 SQIVND (reference sequence). Here the CDR3 reads CASDQRGGNTEAFF. DNA for the CDR3: TGTGCCAGTGATCAGAGAGGGGGGAACACTGAAGCTTTCTTT.

DNA of the CDR3: TGTGCCAGCAGCTTAATGTCCGGGAGTGAGCAGTTCTTC. Translation gives CASSLMSGSEQFF. V usage is TRBV7-2 and J usage is TRBJ2-1; tentative D call: TRBD2 (6 bases). Germline CDR1 reads SGHTA; CDR2 reads FQGNSA. CDR3 size: 13 residues. V lost 2 bases and J 9 bases, leaving 11 bases between the germline ends.

As regards this clone: One junction end does not reproduce the germline sequence, and a read error may be involved. The V and J genes are TRBV5-1 and TRBJ1-2; 7 bases fit TRBD1. Germline CDR1 SGHRS, CDR2 YFSETQ. This CDR3 contains 12 residues. The CDR3 is CASSLEGTAFYF. In DNA form, the CDR3 reads TGCGCCAGCAGCTTGGAAGGGACAGCCTTTTACTTC.

The J gene is TRBJ2-5, the V gene TRBV5-4; 9 nucleotides line up with TRBD1. In germline, CDR1 is SGHNT, CDR2 YYREEE (reference sequence). The ends lost 4 bases at V and 2 bases at J; junction bases unmatched: 6. The CDR3 loop spans 15 amino acids. CDR3: CASSQDRGGQETQYF. In DNA, the CDR3 is TGTGCCAGCAGCCAAGACAGGGGGGGGCAAGAGACCCAGTACTTC.